The rows below give T cell receptor beta chains drawn from one sample of a study of blood T cell repertoires in COVID-19. TCRdb's copy holds only in-frame clones and misses some; the assay was immunoSEQ multiplex PCR. Counted here are roughly 360,000 clones, roughly 77% occurring once; the ten biggest clones make up 1.1%. The sequencing input was peripheral blood. All receptors come from a human donor with acute or convalescent COVID-19. The donor label of this sample is uncertain. Each CDR3 is given with its conserved first and last residue. A D gene is named only where the DNA matches it firmly. Clone size is given for some rows only: seen once, a few or many times, or a class if the clone is expanded.

clone size	J gene	V gene	D gene	CDR3 protein	CDR3 DNA
once	TRBJ2-2	TRBV27	TRBD2	CASSYRGGVSGELFF	TGTGCCAGCAGTTACCGGGGGGGAGTCTCCGGGGAGCTGTTTTTT
NA	TRBJ1-6	TRBV5-1	TRBD1	CASSLEAGTGNYPLHF	TGCGCCAGCAGCTTGGAAGCCGGGACAGGGAATTATCCCCTCCACTTT
once	TRBJ2-2	TRBV19	TRBD2	CATYSGLAGGGELFF	TGTGCCACCTACTCCGGACTAGCGGGAGGGGGGGAGCTGTTTTTT
NA	TRBJ2-3	TRBV2	NA	CASSEEWAGSTDTQYF	TGTGCCAGCAGTGAGGAATGGGCGGGTAGCACAGATACGCAGTATTTT
NA	TRBJ2-7	TRBV7-8	TRBD2	CASSYVAGTSAYEQYF	TGTGCCAGCAGCTACGTAGCCGGGACTAGCGCTTACGAGCAGTACTTC
NA	TRBJ1-3	TRBV19	NA	CASRRNRGPGSGNTIYF	TGTGCCAGTAGAAGGAATAGAGGGCCGGGTTCTGGAAACACCATATATTTT
NA	TRBJ2-7	TRBV5-1	NA	CASSSLEGAKGQYF	TGCGCCAGCAGCTCCCTGGAGGGGGCTAAGGGGCAGTACTTC
NA	TRBJ1-1	TRBV6-5	NA	CASSYPGGLAFF	TGTGCCAGCAGTTACCCGGGGGGTTTGGCTTTCTTT
NA	TRBJ2-2	TRBV28	NA	CASSFGRQATITGELFF	TGTGCCAGCAGTTTCGGTCGACAGGCCACCATCACCGGGGAGCTGTTTTTT
NA	TRBJ1-5	TRBV6-1	TRBD1	CASSEGQGLNQPQHF	TGTGCCAGCAGTGAAGGACAGGGGCTCAATCAGCCCCAGCATTTT
NA	TRBJ1-2	TRBV5-5	TRBD1	CASSIQGQGNYGYTF	TGTGCCAGCAGCATACAGGGACAGGGCAACTATGGCTACACCTTC
NA	TRBJ1-1	TRBV6-5	TRBD1	CASATGTANTEAFF	TGTGCCAGCGCGACCGGGACAGCGAACACTGAAGCTTTCTTT
NA	TRBJ1-6	TRBV6-1	NA	CASSDSRSYNSPLHF	TGTGCCAGCAGTGATAGTCGGTCCTATAATTCACCCCTCCACTTT
NA	TRBJ1-1	TRBV6-1	TRBD1	CASSEVRGPDTEAFF	TGTGCCAGCAGTGAAGTTAGGGGGCCGGACACTGAAGCTTTCTTT
NA	TRBJ2-7	TRBV7-8	TRBD1	CASSWGTGPYEQYF	TGTGCCAGCAGCTGGGGGACAGGGCCCTACGAGCAGTACTTC
NA	TRBJ1-2	TRBV21-1	NA	CASSTRGQGHTF	TGTGCCAGCAGCACCCGAGGACAGGGGCACACCTTC
NA	TRBJ1-4	TRBV7-2	NA	CASSSLGGTNEKLFF	TGTGCCAGCAGCTCTCTGGGGGGAACTAATGAAAAACTGTTTTTT
NA	TRBJ1-2	TRBV30	NA	CACLGEGLHLSGYTF	TGTGCCTGTCTCGGGGAGGGCCTTCATTTGAGCGGCTACACCTTC
NA	TRBJ2-1	TRBV6-5	NA	CASSYTRAGSGGEQFF	TGTGCCAGCAGTTACACAAGGGCAGGGTCTGGTGGTGAGCAGTTCTTC
NA	TRBJ1-5	TRBV4-2	NA	CASSQDAVQPQHF	TGTGCCAGCAGCCAAGATGCAGTGCAGCCCCAGCATTTT
NA	TRBJ2-3	TRBV5-1	TRBD2	CASSVVLAGGNTDTQYF	TGCGCCAGCAGCGTCGTACTAGCGGGGGGAAACACAGATACGCAGTATTTT
NA	TRBJ1-2	TRBV18	NA	CASSLGQNGYTF	TGTGCCAGCTCACTAGGACAGAACGGCTACACCTTC
NA	TRBJ2-5	TRBV30	TRBD2	CACTGTSGRSQYF	TGTGCCTGTACCGGGACTAGCGGGAGGTCCCAGTACTTC
NA	TRBJ1-2	TRBV5-6	NA	CASSPIDRSYGYTF	TGTGCCAGCAGCCCAATTGACAGGAGCTATGGCTACACCTTC
NA	TRBJ1-6	TRBV12-3/TRBV12-4	NA	CASSPQGMALHF	TGTGCCAGCAGTCCCCAGGGCATGGCCCTCCACTTT